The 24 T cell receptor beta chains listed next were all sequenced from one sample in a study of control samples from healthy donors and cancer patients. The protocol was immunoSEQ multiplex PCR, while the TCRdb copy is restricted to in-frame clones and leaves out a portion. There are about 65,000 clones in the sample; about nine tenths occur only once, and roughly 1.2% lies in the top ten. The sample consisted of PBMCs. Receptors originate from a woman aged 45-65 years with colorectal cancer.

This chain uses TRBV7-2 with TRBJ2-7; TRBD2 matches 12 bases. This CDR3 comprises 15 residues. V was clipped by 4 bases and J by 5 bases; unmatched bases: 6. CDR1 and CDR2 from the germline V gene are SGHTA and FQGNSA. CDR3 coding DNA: TGTGCCAGCAGCTCGACTAGCGGGAGATTCGACGAGCAGTACTTC. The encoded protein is CASSSTSGRFDEQYF.

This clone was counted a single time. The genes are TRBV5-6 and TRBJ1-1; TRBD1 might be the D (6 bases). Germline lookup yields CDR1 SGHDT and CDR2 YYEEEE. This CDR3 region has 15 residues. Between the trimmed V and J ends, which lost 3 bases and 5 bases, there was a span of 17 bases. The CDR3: CASSWREGVRTEAFF. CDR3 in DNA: TGTGCCAGCAGCTGGCGGGAGGGGGTAAGAACTGAAGCTTTCTTT. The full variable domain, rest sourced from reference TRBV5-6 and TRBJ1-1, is DAGVTQSPTHLIKTRGQQVTLRCSPKSGHDTVSWYQQALGQGPQFIFQYYEEEERQRGNFPDRFSGHQFPNYSSELNVNALLLGDSALYLCASSWREGVRTEAFFGQGTRLTVV.

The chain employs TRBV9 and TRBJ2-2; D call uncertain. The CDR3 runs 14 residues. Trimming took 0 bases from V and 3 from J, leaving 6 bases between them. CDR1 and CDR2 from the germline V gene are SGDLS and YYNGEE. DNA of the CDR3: TGTGCCAGCAGCGTAGTGGTGGACACCGGGGAGCTGTTTTTT. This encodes CASSVVVDTGELFF.

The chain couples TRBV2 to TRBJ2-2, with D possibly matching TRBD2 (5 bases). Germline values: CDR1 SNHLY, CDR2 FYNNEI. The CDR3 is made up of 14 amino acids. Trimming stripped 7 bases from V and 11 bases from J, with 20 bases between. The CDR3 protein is CASNPEAVNIELFF. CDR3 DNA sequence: TGTGCCAGCAACCCGGAGGCCGTGAATATCGAGCTGTTTTTT.

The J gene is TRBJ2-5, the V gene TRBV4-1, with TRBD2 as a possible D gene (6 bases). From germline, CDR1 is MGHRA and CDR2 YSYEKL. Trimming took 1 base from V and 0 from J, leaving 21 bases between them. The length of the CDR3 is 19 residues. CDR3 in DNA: TGCGCCAGCAGCCAAGTTTTGGGGACTCGAGGTTTGTACCAAGAGACCCAGTACTTC. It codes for CASSQVLGTRGLYQETQYF.

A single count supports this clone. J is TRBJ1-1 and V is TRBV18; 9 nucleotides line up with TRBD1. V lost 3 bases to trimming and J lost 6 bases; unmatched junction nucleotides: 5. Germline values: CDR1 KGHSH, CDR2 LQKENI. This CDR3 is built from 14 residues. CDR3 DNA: TGTGCCAGCTCACCTCGACAGGGGGGCCCTGAAGCTTTCTTT. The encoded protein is CASSPRQGGPEAFF.

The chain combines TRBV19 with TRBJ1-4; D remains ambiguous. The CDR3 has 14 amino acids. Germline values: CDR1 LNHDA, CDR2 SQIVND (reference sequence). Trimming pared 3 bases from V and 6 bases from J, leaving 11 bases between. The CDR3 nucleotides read TGTGCCAGTAGTATCGGAACGGCTGATGAAAAACTGTTTTTT. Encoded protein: CASSIGTADEKLFF.

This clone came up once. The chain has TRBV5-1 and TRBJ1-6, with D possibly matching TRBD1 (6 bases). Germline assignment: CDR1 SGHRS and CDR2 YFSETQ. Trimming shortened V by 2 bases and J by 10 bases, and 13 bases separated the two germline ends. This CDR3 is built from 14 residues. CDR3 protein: CASSLKDQGSPLHF. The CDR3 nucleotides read TGCGCCAGCAGCTTAAAGGACCAGGGGTCACCCCTCCACTTT. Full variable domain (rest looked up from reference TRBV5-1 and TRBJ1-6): KAGVTQTPRYLIKTRGQQVTLSCSPISGHRSVSWYQQTPGQGLQFLFEYFSETQRNKGNFPGRFSGRQFSNSRSEMNVSTLELGDSALYLCASSLKDQGSPLHFGNGTRLTVT.

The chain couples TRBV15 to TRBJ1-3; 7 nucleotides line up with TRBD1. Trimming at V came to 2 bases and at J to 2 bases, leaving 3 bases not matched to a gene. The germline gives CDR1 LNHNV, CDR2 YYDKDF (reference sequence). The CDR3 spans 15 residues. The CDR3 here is CATSRLTGTGNTIYF. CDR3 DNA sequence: TGTGCCACCAGCAGACTGACAGGGACTGGAAACACCATATATTTT.

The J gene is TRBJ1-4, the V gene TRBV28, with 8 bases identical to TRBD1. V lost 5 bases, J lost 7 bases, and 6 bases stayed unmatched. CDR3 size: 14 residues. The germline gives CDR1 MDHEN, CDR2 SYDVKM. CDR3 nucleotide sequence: TGTGCCAGCAGTCCCCGGACAGGGAGTGAAAAACTGTTTTTT. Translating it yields CASSPRTGSEKLFF. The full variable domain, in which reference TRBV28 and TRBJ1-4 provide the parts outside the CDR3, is DVKVTQSSRYLVKRTGEKVFLECVQDMDHENMFWYRQDPGLGLRLIYFSYDVKMKEKGDIPEGYSVSREKKERFSLILESASTNQTSMYLCASSPRTGSEKLFFGSGTQLSVL.

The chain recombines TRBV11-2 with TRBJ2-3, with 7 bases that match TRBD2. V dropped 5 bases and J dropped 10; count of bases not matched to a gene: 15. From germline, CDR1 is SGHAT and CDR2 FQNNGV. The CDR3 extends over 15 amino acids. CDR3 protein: CASSVGWGGGGSQYF. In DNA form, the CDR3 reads TGTGCCAGCAGCGTAGGATGGGGGGGAGGAGGTTCGCAGTATTTT.

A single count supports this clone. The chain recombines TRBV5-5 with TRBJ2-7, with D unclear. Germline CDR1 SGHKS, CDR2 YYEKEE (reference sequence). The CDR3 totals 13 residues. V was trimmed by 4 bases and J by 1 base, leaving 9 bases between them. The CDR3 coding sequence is TGTGCCAGCAGCATGGACGGTTCCTACGAGCAGTACTTC. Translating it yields CASSMDGSYEQYF.

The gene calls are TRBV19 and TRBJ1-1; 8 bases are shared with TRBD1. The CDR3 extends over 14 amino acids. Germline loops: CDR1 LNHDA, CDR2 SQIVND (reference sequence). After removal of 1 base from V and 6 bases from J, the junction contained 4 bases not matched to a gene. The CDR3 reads CASSIVGQEAEAFF. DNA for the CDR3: TGTGCCAGTAGTATAGTGGGACAGGAAGCTGAAGCTTTCTTT.

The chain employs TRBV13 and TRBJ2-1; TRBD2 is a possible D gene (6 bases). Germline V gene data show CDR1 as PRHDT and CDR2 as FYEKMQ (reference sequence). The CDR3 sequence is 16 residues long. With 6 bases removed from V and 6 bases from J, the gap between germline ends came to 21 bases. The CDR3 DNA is TGTGCCAGCAGAGAAAGTATCGGGGGTTTGGGCAATGAGCAGTTCTTC. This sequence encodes CASRESIGGLGNEQFF.

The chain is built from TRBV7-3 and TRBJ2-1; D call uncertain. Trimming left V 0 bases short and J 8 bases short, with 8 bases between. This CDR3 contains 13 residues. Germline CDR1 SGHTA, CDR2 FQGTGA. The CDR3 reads CASSLTSLHEQFF. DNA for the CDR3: TGTGCCAGCAGCTTAACTAGCCTGCATGAGCAGTTCTTC.

As DNA, the CDR3 is TGTGCCAGCAGCGAGGGACACCAGAACACTGAAGCTTTCTTT. Its translation: CASSEGHQNTEAFF. J is TRBJ1-1 and V is TRBV9, with D maybe TRBD1 (6 bases). Per the germline V gene, CDR1 is SGDLS and CDR2 is YYNGEE. The CDR3 runs 14 residues. Between the trimmed V and J ends, which lost 3 bases and 1 base, there was a span of 10 bases.

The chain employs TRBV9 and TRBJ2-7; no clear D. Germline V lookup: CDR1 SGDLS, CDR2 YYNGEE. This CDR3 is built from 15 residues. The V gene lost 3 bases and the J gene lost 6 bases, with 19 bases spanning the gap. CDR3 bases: TGTGCCAGCAGCGGCGCCCGGGCCTCAGGAAGCGAGCAGTACTTC. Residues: CASSGARASGSEQYF.

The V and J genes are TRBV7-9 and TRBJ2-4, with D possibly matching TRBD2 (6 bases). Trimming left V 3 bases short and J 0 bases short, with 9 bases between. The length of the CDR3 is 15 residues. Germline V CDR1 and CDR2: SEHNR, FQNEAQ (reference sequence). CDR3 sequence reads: CASSLGDLAKNIQYF. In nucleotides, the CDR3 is TGTGCCAGCAGCTTGGGGGACTTAGCCAAAAACATTCAGTACTTC.

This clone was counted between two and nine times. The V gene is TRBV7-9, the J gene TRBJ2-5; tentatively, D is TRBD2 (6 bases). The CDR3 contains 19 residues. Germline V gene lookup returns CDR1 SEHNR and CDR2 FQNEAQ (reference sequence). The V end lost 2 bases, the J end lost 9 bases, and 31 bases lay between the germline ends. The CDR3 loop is CASSLSPGLPPIPPVAQYF. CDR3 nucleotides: TGTGCCAGCAGCTTATCCCCGGGACTTCCCCCTATCCCGCCGGTGGCCCAGTACTTC.

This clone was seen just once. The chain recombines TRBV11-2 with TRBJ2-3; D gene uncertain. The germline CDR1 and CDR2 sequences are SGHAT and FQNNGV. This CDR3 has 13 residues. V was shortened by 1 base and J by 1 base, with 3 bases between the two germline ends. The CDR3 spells CASSLGRTDTQYF. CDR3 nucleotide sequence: TGTGCCAGCAGCTTAGGACGCACAGATACGCAGTATTTT. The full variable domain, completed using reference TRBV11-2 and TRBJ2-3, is EAGVAQSPRYKIIEKRQSVAFWCNPISGHATLYWYQQILGQGPKLLIQFQNNGVVDDSQLPKDRFSAERLKGVDSTLKIQPAKLEDSAVYLCASSLGRTDTQYFGPGTRLTVL.

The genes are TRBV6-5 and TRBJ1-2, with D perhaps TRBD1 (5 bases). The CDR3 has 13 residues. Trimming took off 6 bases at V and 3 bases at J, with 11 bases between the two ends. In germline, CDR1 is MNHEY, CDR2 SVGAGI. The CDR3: CASRRQLDYGYTF. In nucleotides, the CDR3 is TGTGCCAGCAGGCGACAGCTCGACTATGGCTACACCTTC.

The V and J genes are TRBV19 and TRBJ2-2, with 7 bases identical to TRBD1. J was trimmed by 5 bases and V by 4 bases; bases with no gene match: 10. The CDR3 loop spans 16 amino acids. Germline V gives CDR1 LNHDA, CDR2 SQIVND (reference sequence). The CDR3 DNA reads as TGTGCCAGTAGTAAGGAAAGGACAGGCTTAACCGGGGAGCTGTTTTTT. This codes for CASSKERTGLTGELFF.

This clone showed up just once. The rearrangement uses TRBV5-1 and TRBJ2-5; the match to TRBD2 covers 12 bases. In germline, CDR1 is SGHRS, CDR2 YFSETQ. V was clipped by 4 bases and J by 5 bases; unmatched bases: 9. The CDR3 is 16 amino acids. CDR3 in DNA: TGCGCCAGCAGCCCGCTCACTAGCGGGAGGTGGGAGACCCAGTACTTC. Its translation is CASSPLTSGRWETQYF.

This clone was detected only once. The CDR3: CASTLSEMNTEAFF. CDR3 nucleotides: TGTGCCAGCACTTTAAGCGAGATGAACACTGAAGCTTTCTTT. The chain links TRBV2 to TRBJ1-1; D remains unclear. CDR1 is SNHLY, CDR2 FYNNEI, per germline. Deletions cut 7 bases from V and 0 bases from J, with 12 bases between. CDR3 length: 14 residues. Supplemented by reference TRBV2 and TRBJ1-1, the full variable domain reads EPEVTQTPSHQVTQMGQEVILRCVPISNHLYFYWYRQILGQKVEFLVSFYNNEISEKSEIFDDQFSVERPDGSNFTLKIRSTKLEDSAMYFCASTLSEMNTEAFFGQGTRLTVV.